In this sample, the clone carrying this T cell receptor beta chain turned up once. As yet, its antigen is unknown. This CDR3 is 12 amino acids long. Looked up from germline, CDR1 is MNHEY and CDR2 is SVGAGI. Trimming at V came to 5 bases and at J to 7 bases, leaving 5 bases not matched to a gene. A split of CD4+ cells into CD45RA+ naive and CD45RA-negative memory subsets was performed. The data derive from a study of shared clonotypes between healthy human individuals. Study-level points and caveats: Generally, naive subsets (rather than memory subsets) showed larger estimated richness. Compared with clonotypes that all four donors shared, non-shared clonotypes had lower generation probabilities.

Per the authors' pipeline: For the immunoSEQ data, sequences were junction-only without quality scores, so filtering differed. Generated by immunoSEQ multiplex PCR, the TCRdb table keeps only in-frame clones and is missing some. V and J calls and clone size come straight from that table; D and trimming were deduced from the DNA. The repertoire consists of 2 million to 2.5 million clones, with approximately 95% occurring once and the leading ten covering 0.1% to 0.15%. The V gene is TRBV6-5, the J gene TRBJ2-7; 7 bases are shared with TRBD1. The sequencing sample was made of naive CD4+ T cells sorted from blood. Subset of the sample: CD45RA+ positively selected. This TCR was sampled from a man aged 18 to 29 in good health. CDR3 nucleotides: TGTGCCAGCAGTAGACAGGGTCAGGAGCAGTACTTC. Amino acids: CASSRQGQEQYF.